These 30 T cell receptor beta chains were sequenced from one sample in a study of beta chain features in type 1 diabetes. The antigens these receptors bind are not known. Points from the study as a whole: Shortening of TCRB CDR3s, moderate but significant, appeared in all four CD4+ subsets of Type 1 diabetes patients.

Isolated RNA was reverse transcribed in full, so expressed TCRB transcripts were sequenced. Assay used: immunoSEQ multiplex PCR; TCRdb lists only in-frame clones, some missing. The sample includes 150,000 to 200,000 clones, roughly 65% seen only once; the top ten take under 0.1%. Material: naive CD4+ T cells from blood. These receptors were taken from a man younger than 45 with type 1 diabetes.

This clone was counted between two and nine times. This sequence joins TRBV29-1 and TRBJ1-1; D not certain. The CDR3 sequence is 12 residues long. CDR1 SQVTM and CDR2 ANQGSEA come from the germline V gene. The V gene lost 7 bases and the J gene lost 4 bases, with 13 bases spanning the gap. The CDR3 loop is CSAGPGATEAFF. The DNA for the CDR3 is TGCAGCGCCGGGCCGGGAGCCACTGAAGCTTTCTTT.

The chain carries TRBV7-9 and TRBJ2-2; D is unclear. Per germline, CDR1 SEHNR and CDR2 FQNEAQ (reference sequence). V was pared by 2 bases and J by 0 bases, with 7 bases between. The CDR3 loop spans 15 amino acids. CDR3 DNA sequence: TGTGCCAGCAGCTTACAGTCTTCGAACACCGGGGAGCTGTTTTTT. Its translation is CASSLQSSNTGELFF.

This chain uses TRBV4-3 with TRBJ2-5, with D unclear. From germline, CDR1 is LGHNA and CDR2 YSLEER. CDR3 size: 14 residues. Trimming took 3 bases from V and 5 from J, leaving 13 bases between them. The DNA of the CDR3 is TGCGCCAGCAGCCACGCGTCCTCAAGTGAGACCCAGTACTTC. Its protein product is CASSHASSSETQYF.

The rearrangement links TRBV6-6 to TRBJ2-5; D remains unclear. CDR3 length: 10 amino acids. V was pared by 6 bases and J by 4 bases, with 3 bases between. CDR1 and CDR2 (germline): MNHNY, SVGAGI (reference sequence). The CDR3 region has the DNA TGTGCCAGCAGCCGAGAGACCCAGTACTTC. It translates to CASSRETQYF.

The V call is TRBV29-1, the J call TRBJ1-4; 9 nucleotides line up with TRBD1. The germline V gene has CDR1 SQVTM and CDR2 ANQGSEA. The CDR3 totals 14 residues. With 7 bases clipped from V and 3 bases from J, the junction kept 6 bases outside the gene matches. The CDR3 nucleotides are TGCAGCGCCGGACAGGGGATGGCTAATGAAAAACTGTTTTTT. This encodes CSAGQGMANEKLFF.

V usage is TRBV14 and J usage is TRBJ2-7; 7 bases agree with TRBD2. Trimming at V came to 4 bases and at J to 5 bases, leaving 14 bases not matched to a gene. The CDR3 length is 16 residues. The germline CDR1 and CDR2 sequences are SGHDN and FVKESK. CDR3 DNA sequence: TGTGCCAGCAGCCGCGGCGGGCGGGGGAGAATCAACGAGCAGTACTTC. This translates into CASSRGGRGRINEQYF.

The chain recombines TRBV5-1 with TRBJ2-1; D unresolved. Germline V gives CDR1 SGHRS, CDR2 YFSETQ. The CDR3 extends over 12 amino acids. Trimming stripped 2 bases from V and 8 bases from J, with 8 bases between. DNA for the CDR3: TGCGCCAGCAGCTTAGTCGCGTATGAGCAGTTCTTC. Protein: CASSLVAYEQFF.

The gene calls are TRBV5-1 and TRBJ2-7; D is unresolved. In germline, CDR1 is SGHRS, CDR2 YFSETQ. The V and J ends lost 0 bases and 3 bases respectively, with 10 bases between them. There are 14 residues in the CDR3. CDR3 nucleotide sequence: TGCGCCAGCAGCTTGGCCGGCAGGAGCTACGAGCAGTACTTC. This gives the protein CASSLAGRSYEQYF.

The CDR3 spells CASRTDRLREQFF. In DNA, the CDR3 is TGTGCCAGCAGGACGGACCGACTTAGGGAGCAGTTCTTC. The rearrangement links TRBV7-9 to TRBJ2-1; no definite D call. From germline, CDR1 is SEHNR and CDR2 FQNEAQ (reference sequence). The CDR3 contains 13 residues. Trimming removed 6 bases from V and 10 bases from J, with 16 bases in between.

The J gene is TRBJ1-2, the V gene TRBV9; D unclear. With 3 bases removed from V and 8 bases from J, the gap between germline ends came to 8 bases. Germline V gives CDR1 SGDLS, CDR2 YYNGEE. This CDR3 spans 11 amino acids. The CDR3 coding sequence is TGTGCCAGCAGCGCCTTTAGGGGCTACACCTTC. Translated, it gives CASSAFRGYTF. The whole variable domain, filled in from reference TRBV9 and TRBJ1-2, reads DSGVTQTPKHLITATGQRVTLRCSPRSGDLSVYWYQQSLDQGLQFLIQYYNGEERAKGNILERFSAQQFPDLHSELNLSSLELGDSALYFCASSAFRGYTFGSGTRLTVV.

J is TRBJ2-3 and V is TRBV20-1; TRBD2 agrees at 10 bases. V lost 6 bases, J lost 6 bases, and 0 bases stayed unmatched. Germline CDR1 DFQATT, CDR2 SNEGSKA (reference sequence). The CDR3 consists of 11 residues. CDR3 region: CSALAGDTQYF. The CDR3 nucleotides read TGCAGTGCACTAGCGGGGGATACGCAGTATTTT.

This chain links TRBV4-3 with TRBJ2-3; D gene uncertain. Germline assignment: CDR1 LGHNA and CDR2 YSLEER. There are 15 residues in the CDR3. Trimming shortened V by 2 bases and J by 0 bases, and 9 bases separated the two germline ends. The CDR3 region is CASSQTRTSTDTQYF. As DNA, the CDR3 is TGCGCCAGCAGCCAAACACGAACTAGCACAGATACGCAGTATTTT.

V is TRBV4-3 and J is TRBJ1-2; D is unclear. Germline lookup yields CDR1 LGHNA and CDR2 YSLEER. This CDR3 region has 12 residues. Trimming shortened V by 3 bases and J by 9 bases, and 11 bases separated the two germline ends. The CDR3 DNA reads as TGCGCCAGCAGCCACTTAAAGGCGAGCTACACCTTC. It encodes CASSHLKASYTF.

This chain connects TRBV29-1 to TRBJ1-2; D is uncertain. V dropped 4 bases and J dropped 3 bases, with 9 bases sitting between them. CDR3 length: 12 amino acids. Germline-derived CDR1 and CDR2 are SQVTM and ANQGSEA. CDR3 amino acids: CSVGRNDYGYTF. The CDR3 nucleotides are TGCAGCGTTGGGAGGAACGACTATGGCTACACCTTC.

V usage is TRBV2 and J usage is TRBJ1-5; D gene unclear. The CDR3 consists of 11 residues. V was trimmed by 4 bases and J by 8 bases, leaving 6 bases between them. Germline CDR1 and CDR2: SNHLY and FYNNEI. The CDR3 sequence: CASSAREPQHF. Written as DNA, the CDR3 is TGTGCCAGCAGTGCCCGGGAGCCCCAGCATTTT.

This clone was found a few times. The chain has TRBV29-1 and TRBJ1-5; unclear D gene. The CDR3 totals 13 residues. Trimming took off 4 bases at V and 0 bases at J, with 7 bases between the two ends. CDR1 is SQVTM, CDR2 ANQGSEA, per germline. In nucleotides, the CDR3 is TGCAGCGTTGCGGTGGATAGCAATCAGCCCCAGCATTTT. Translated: CSVAVDSNQPQHF.

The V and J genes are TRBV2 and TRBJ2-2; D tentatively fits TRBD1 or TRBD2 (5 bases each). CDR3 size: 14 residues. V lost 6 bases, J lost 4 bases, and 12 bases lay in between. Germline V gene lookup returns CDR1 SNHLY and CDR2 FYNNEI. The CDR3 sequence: CASRGRQPTGELFF. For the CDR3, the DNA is TGTGCCAGCAGGGGACGACAGCCCACCGGGGAGCTGTTTTTT. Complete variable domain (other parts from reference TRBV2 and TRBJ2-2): EPEVTQTPSHQVTQMGQEVILRCVPISNHLYFYWYRQILGQKVEFLVSFYNNEISEKSEIFDDQFSVERPDGSNFTLKIRSTKLEDSAMYFCASRGRQPTGELFFGEGSRLTVL.

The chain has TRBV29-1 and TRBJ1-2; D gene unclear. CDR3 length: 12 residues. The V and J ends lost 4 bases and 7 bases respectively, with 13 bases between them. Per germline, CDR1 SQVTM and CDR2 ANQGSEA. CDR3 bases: TGCAGCGTTGGCCTCTCCCGCGGTGGCTACACCTTC. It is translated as CSVGLSRGGYTF.

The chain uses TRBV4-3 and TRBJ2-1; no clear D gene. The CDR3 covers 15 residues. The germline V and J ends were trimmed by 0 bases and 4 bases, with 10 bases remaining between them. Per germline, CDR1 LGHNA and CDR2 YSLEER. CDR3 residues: CASSQDQSLYNEQFF. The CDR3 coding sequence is TGCGCCAGCAGCCAAGATCAATCCCTATACAATGAGCAGTTCTTC.

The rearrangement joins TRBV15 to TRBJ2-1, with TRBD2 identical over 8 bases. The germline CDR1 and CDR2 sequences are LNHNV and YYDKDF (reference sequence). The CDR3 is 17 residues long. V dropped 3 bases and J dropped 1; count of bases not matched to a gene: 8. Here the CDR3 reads CATSSWWAGGSYNEQFF. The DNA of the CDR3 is TGTGCCACCAGCAGTTGGTGGGCGGGGGGTTCCTACAATGAGCAGTTCTTC.

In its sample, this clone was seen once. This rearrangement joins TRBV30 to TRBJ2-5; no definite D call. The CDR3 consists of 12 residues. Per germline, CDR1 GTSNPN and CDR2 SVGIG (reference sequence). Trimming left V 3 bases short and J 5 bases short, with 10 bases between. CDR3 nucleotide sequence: TGTGCCTGGAGCTCTAGGCGGGAGACCCAGTACTTC. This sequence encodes CAWSSRRETQYF.

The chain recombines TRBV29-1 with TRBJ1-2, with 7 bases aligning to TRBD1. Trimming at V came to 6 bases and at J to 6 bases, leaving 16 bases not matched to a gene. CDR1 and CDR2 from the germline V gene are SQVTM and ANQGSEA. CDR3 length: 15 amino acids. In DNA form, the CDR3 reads TGCAGCGTCGACCAAGGGGGCGCCTCCGAGAATGGCTACACCTTC. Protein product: CSVDQGGASENGYTF.

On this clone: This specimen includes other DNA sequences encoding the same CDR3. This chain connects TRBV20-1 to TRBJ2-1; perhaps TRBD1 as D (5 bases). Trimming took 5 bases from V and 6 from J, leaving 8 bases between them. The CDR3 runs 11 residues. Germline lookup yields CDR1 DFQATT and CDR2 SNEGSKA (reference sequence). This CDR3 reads CSAVRVNEQFF. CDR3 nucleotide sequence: TGCAGTGCTGTCAGGGTCAATGAGCAGTTCTTC.

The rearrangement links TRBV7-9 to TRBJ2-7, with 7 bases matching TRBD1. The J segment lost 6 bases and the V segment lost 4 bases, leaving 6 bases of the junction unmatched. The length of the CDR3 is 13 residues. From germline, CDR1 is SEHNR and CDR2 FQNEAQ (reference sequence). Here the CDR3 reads CASSSQGVLEQYF. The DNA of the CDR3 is TGTGCCAGCAGCTCGCAGGGGGTTCTCGAGCAGTACTTC.

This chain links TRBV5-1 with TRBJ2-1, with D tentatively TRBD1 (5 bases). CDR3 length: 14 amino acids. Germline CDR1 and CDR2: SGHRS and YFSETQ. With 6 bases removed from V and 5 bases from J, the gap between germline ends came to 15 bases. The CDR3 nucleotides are TGCGCCAGCAATCGGCAGGGAAGAGACAATGAGCAGTTCTTC. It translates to CASNRQGRDNEQFF.

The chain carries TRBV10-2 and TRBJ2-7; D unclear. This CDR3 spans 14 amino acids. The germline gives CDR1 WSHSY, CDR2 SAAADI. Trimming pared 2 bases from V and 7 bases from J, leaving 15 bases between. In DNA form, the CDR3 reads TGCGCCAGCAGTGAGCCCTCGACGGCCCGAGAGCAGTACTTC. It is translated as CASSEPSTAREQYF.

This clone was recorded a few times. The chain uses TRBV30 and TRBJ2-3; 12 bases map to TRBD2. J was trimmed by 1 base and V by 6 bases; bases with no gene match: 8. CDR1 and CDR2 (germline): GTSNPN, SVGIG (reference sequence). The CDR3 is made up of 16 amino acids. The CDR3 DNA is TGTGCCTGCACCCTAGCGGGGGGGCTGGGCACAGATACGCAGTATTTT. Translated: CACTLAGGLGTDTQYF.

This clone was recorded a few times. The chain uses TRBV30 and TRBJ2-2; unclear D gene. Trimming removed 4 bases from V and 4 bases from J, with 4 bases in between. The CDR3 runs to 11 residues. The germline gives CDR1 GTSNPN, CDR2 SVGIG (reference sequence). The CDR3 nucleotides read TGTGCCTGGAAGGTCACCGGGGAGCTGTTTTTT. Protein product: CAWKVTGELFF. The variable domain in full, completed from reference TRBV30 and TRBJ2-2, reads SQTIHQWPATLVQPVGSPLSLECTVEGTSNPNLYWYRQAAGRGLQLLFYSVGIGQISSEVPQNLSASRPQDRQFILSSKKLLLSDSGFYLCAWKVTGELFFGEGSRLTVL.

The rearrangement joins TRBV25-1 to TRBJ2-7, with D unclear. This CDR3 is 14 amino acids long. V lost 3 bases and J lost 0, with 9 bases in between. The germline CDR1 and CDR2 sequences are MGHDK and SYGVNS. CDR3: CASSDSQSSYEQYF. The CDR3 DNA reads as TGTGCCAGCAGTGATTCGCAGAGCTCCTACGAGCAGTACTTC.

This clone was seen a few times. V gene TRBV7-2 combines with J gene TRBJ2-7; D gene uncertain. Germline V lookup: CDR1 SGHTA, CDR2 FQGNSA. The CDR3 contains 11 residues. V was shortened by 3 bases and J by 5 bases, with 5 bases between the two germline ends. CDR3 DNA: TGTGCCAGCAGCTTCGAGCACGAGCAGTACTTC. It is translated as CASSFEHEQYF.